This TCR beta chain was profiled in a study of OX40 agonist ivuxolimab in advanced cancers. As for the study in general: The patients received ivuxolimab by intravenous route every 2 weeks at 0.01 to 10 mg/kg. Partial responses were observed in three patients, of whom one had hepatocellular carcinoma and two had cutaneous melanoma.

The method was immunoSEQ multiplex PCR; TCRdb's version includes in-frame clones alone and lacks a portion of them. The sample lists 71,000 or so clones, 81% occurring once. V was pared by 10 bases and J by 4 bases, with 3 bases of the junction left unmatched. From germline, CDR1 is LNHDA and CDR2 SQIVND (reference sequence). The CDR3 contains 13 residues. The cohort excluded patients with autoimmune disease history or systemic immunosuppression. This specimen consisted of CD4+ or CD8+ T cells sorted from blood, obtained in a trial of the OX40 agonist ivuxolimab. The receptor comes from an adult with an advanced solid tumor such as melanoma, head and neck, liver or kidney cancer. This sequence joins TRBV19 and TRBJ2-3; 12 nucleotides agree with TRBD1. CDR3 protein: CATGTGGADTQYF. In DNA form, the CDR3 reads TGTGCCACTGGGACAGGGGGCGCAGATACGCAGTATTTT.